The 5 T cell receptor beta chains below were found in one sample sequenced in a study of T-cell memory formation after mild COVID-19. Each CDR3 protein gets one entry after TCRdb re-called the 5' RACE reads with MiXCR. The sample contains fewer than 650,000 distinct CDR3 sequences, about a fifth of which appear only once. The sample taken for sequencing was PBMCs or a T cell subset sorted from them (not recorded which). The receptors here all came from an adult woman who had mild COVID-19 (a few samples of this study predate the infection). Cell type and time point are not known.

This clonotype was observed a few times. This chain links TRBV15 with TRBJ2-3, with 8 nucleotides matching TRBD2. Germline CDR1 LNHNV, CDR2 YYDKDF (reference sequence). Trimming at V came to 0 bases and at J to 4 bases, leaving 6 bases not matched to a gene. The CDR3 length is 16 residues. The CDR3 DNA reads as TGTGCCACCAGCAGAGATAGGACGGGAGGGCCAGATACGCAGTATTTT. It codes for CATSRDRTGGPDTQYF. The full variable domain, with the rest looked up from reference TRBV15 and TRBJ2-3, is DAMVIQNPRYQVTQFGKPVTLSCSQTLNHNVMYWYQQKSSQAPKLLFHYYDKDFNNEADTPDNFQSRRPNTSFCFLDIRSPGLGDTAMYLCATSRDRTGGPDTQYFGPGTRLTVL.

The V and J genes are TRBV7-9 and TRBJ2-5; D perhaps matches TRBD2 (5 bases). Germline CDR1 reads SEHNR; CDR2 reads FQNEAQ (reference sequence). The CDR3 covers 16 residues. V was clipped by 5 bases and J by 3 bases, with 19 bases between them. The CDR3, as DNA: TGTGCCAGCAGCACCCCCTCTCGGACTTGGGAAGAGACCCAGTACTTC. Protein: CASSTPSRTWEETQYF.

This clonotype was picked up a small number of times. The V and J genes are TRBV12-3 or TRBV12-4 and TRBJ1-1; D is possibly TRBD1 (6 bases). V lost 5 bases, J lost 4 bases, and 14 bases lay in between. This CDR3 has 14 residues. CDR3 in DNA: TGTGCCAGCAGTCCGGGAGTAGGGGGCACTGAAGCTTTCTTT. Translation gives CASSPGVGGTEAFF.

The rearrangement joins TRBV11-2 to TRBJ2-7; D is tentatively TRBD1 or TRBD2 (5 bases each). V gave up 5 bases and J gave up 2 bases, with 19 bases separating them. Germline V CDR1 and CDR2: SGHAT, FQNNGV. The CDR3 has 16 amino acids. In DNA, the CDR3 is TGTGCCAGCAGCCCAGGACGGGACGTTTGGGCCTACGAGCAGTACTTC. Amino acid sequence: CASSPGRDVWAYEQYF.

The J gene is TRBJ1-1, the V gene TRBV20-1; D is unclear. The CDR3 has 11 amino acids. Trimming left V 3 bases short and J 8 bases short, with 10 bases between. The V gene's germline CDR1 is DFQATT and CDR2 SNEGSKA (reference sequence). CDR3 nucleotides: TGCAGTGCTAGGCCGGAGCGCGAAGCTTTCTTT. It translates to CSARPEREAFF.